The rows below give T cell receptor beta chains drawn from one sample of a study of blood T cells in healthy people across ages. TCRdb fed the 5' RACE reads into MiXCR, producing one record per CDR3 protein. The sample consists of 920,000 or so distinct CDR3 sequences, under 45% of them appearing once. The sequenced sample was blood. The receptors were gathered from a woman aged 60-70 years in good health. CDR3s include the opening cysteine and the closing phenylalanine or tryptophan. A D gene is named only where the DNA matches it firmly. Not all rows give a size; the values are once, few, many and, for expanded clones, a class.

TRBV27	.	.	TRBJ2-2	CASSPTQVIPNTGELFF	TGTGCCAGCAGTCCCACTCAAGTTATACCGAACACCGGGGAGCTGTTTTTT
TRBV10-3	.	TRBD1	TRBJ2-6	CAISRTGTGANVLTF	TGTGCCATCAGTCGGACAGGGACTGGGGCCAACGTCCTGACTTTC
TRBV27	few	.	TRBJ2-7	CASRDGRQQYF	TGTGCCAGCAGGGATGGTAGGCAGCAGTACTTC
TRBV27	.	.	TRBJ2-7	CASSPSPSDSYEQYF	TGTGCCAGCAGTCCTTCTCCTAGCGACTCCTACGAGCAGTACTTC
TRBV29-1	.	TRBD2	TRBJ2-1	CSVEKGLAGSTHLNEQFF	TGCAGCGTTGAGAAAGGACTAGCGGGGTCCACACACTTGAATGAGCAGTTCTTC
TRBV11-2	.	TRBD1	TRBJ2-1	CASSSSTGRNEQFF	TGTGCCAGCAGCTCTTCGACAGGGCGGAATGAGCAGTTCTTC
TRBV11-2	once	TRBD1	TRBJ1-2	CASSLDLGTGKNYGYTF	TGTGCCAGCAGCTTAGATCTGGGGACAGGGAAAAACTATGGCTACACCTTC
TRBV15	few	.	TRBJ2-1	CATSGLTISYNEQFF	TGTGCCACCAGCGGACTAACTATCTCCTACAATGAGCAGTTCTTC
TRBV27	few	TRBD1	TRBJ2-7	CASRDLRGSYYEQYF	TGTGCCAGCAGGGACCTCAGGGGGAGCTACTACGAGCAGTACTTC
TRBV29-1	.	.	TRBJ1-2	CSVGEGVGRGDYGYTF	TGCAGCGTTGGAGAAGGGGTGGGCAGGGGTGACTATGGCTACACCTTC
TRBV12-5	.	.	TRBJ2-1	CASGLVGGFYNEQFF	TGTGCTAGTGGTTTGGTAGGCGGGTTTTACAATGAGCAGTTCTTC
TRBV5-1	.	TRBD2	TRBJ2-1	CASSALGTSGNEQFF	TGCGCCAGCAGCGCCCTTGGGACTAGCGGTAATGAGCAGTTCTTC
TRBV5-1	.	.	TRBJ2-7	CASSLAMGAYEQYF	TGCGCCAGCAGCTTGGCCATGGGTGCCTACGAGCAGTACTTC
TRBV29-1	.	TRBD1	TRBJ1-2	CSGTGLDGYTF	TGCAGCGGGACAGGGCTCGATGGCTACACCTTC
TRBV16	.	.	TRBJ2-7	CASSRNSAYEQYF	TGTGCCAGCAGCCGAAATTCGGCCTACGAGCAGTACTTC